The clone carrying this TCR beta chain appeared many times. CDR1 SGHRS and CDR2 YFSETQ come from the germline V gene. The CDR3 length is 16 residues. The germline V and J ends were trimmed by 4 bases and 2 bases, with 19 bases remaining between them. This sample's TCRbeta library carried unique molecular identifier barcodes. Each CDR3 protein is one row after TCRdb ran MiXCR on the PCR reads. The sample holds about 480,000 distinct CDR3 sequences, roughly an eighth seen once. This sample was taken from a study of T-cell reconstitution after alpha-beta-depleted transplantation in children. This clonotype was obtained from a human donor who donated a stem cell graft to a child with combined immunodeficiency. This chain links TRBV5-1 with TRBJ2-7, with D possibly being TRBD2 (5 bases). The starting material was PBMCs from the stem cell graft donor, obtained from the stem cell graft. CDR3 sequence reads: CASSPRSGGRAYEQYF. The CDR3 DNA sequence: TGCGCCAGCAGCCCCCGTTCAGGTGGGAGAGCCTACGAGCAGTACTTC.